Detailed here is one TCR beta chain. Antigen: not known. This CDR3 region has 16 residues. V gave up 3 bases and J gave up 3 bases; unmatched junction bases: 6. The time point was: patch test 2, 6 weeks after DPC sensitization. Treatment noted: therapeutic diphenylcyclopropenone sensitization with weekly scalp DPC. Phlebotomy was performed prior to application of every patch test. These data belong to a study of human T cells and chemical hapten exposure. Study context: Alopecia areata, totalis and universalis patients, mostly female, were included. Whole-study results and caveats: Donors in the study had alopecia, meaning their immune response may differ from healthy people's.

A single record per CDR3 protein comes from TCRdb applying MiXCR to the RACE reads. The sample has 120,000 to 150,000 distinct CDR3 sequences, 12% seen once. Sequencing was performed on whole blood, taken in connection with sensitization to the hapten diphenylcyclopropenone (DPC). This clonotype was sampled from a woman aged 45-59 years with alopecia areata. Some clones in this sample may be carry-over from other donors' samples. The V and J genes are TRBV5-7 and TRBJ2-2, with 9 bases that match TRBD1. TRBV5-7 falls under the ORF class, with uncertain function. CDR3 sequence reads: CASSSPGQGDTGELFF. The CDR3, as DNA: TGTGCCAGCAGCTCCCCGGGACAGGGAGACACCGGGGAGCTGTTTTTT.